This T cell receptor (beta chain) comes out of a study of blood T cell repertoires in COVID-19. Sequencing was performed with immunoSEQ multiplex PCR; in TCRdb, only in-frame clones are kept and a portion is missing. Seen here are 40,000 to 55,000 clones, 85% to 95% observed once, and the top ten hold about 10%. Sequencing input: peripheral blood. This clonotype was sampled from a woman at least 80 years old with acute or convalescent COVID-19.

The CDR3 bases are TGTGCCAGCAGCTTAACTCTGGGCAATCAGCCCCAGCATTTT. The encoded protein is CASSLTLGNQPQHF. This chain links TRBV7-2 with TRBJ1-5; D gene unclear. The CDR3 totals 14 residues. Germline assignment: CDR1 SGHTA and CDR2 FQGNSA. Trimming cost V 2 bases and J 2 bases, with 7 bases left between them.